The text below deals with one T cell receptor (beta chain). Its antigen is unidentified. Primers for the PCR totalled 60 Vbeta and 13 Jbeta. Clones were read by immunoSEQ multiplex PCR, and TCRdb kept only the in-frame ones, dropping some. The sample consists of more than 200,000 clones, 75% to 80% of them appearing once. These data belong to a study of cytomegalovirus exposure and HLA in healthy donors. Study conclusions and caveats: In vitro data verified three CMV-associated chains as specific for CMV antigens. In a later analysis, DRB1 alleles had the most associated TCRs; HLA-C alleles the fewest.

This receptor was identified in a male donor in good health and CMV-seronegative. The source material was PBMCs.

CDR3 DNA: TGCGCCAGCAGCTTGGCGACAGATTCGCACTATGGCTACACCTTC. Its protein is CASSLATDSHYGYTF. The gene calls are TRBV5-1 and TRBJ1-2, with D possibly TRBD1 on 5 matching bases. The germline V gene encodes CDR1 SGHRS and CDR2 YFSETQ. With 0 bases removed from V and 3 bases from J, the gap between germline ends came to 12 bases. The CDR3 sequence is 15 residues long.